The 25 T cell receptor beta chains below all came from one sample that was sequenced in a study of blood T cell repertoires in COVID-19. The repertoire was sequenced with immunoSEQ multiplex PCR; TCRdb's copy has only in-frame clones and lacks some. The repertoire holds some 100,000 clones, roughly 88% seen once, with 8.1% in the top ten. Sequenced material: peripheral blood. The receptors originated from a woman in her seventies with acute or convalescent COVID-19.

The chain carries TRBV5-8 and TRBJ2-7; 7 bases fit TRBD1. There are 15 residues in the CDR3. V lost 0 bases, J lost 3 bases, and 6 bases stayed unmatched. The germline V gene encodes CDR1 SGHTS and CDR2 YDEGEE. CDR3 DNA: TGTGCCAGCAGCTTGGTTGGGACAGCTAGCTACGAGCAGTACTTC. Translation: CASSLVGTASYEQYF.

About this clone: One end of the junction varies from germline; a read error may be responsible. The gene calls are TRBV11-2 and TRBJ2-4; D uncertain. CDR3 length: 13 residues. Germline V gives CDR1 SGHAT, CDR2 FQNNGV. CDR3 sequence (DNA): TGTGCCAGCAGGTTAGACGCTTGGGCAGACCAGTACTTC. Its protein is CASRLDAWADQYF.

V gene TRBV5-1 combines with J gene TRBJ1-1, with D unclear. In germline, CDR1 is SGHRS, CDR2 YFSETQ. The V end lost 4 bases, the J end lost 3 bases, and 4 bases lay between the germline ends. This CDR3 has 11 residues. The CDR3 loop reads CASSADTEAFF. The CDR3 DNA reads TGCGCCAGCAGCGCGGACACTGAAGCTTTCTTT.

The CDR3 DNA is TGTGCCAGCAGCTGGACAGGGAACACTGAAGCTTTCTTT. Residues: CASSWTGNTEAFF. This sequence joins TRBV14 and TRBJ1-1; 7 bases fit TRBD1. V lost 5 bases to trimming and J lost 1 base; unmatched junction nucleotides: 1. There are 13 residues in the CDR3. Germline lookup yields CDR1 SGHDN and CDR2 FVKESK. The whole variable domain, remainder taken from reference TRBV14 and TRBJ1-1, is EAGVTQFPSHSVIEKGQTVTLRCDPISGHDNLYWYRRVMGKEIKFLLHFVKESKQDESGMPNNRFLAERTGGTYSTLKVQPAELEDSGVYFCASSWTGNTEAFFGQGTRLTVV.

This chain connects TRBV5-1 to TRBJ1-5, with D uncertain. The germline CDR1 and CDR2 sequences are SGHRS and YFSETQ. V lost 1 base and J lost 7, with 12 bases in between. The CDR3 is 14 residues long. The DNA of the CDR3 is TGCGCCAGCAGCTTGTTTTCAGGTACGCAGCCCCAGCATTTT. It specifies CASSLFSGTQPQHF.

CDR3 region: CAWSRDRGSGNTIYF. The DNA for the CDR3 is TGTGCCTGGAGCCGGGACAGGGGATCTGGAAACACCATATATTTT. V usage is TRBV30 and J usage is TRBJ1-3; 10 nucleotides match TRBD1. V lost 3 bases and J lost 1; bases outside the gene matches: 3. The CDR3 runs to 15 residues. Germline CDR1 and CDR2: GTSNPN and SVGIG (reference sequence). Full variable domain (missing parts from reference TRBV30 and TRBJ1-3): SQTIHQWPATLVQPVGSPLSLECTVEGTSNPNLYWYRQAAGRGLQLLFYSVGIGQISSEVPQNLSASRPQDRQFILSSKKLLLSDSGFYLCAWSRDRGSGNTIYFGEGSWLTVV.

The J gene is TRBJ2-5, the V gene TRBV5-4, with D possibly matching TRBD1 (5 bases). Trimming took 6 bases from V and 4 from J, leaving 13 bases between them. The CDR3 spans 13 residues. CDR1 is SGHNT and CDR2 is YYREEE in the germline V gene (reference sequence). The CDR3 spells CASTIKGLETQYF. In nucleotides, the CDR3 is TGTGCCAGCACCATTAAGGGGTTAGAGACCCAGTACTTC. The whole variable domain, filled in from reference TRBV5-4 and TRBJ2-5, reads ETGVTQSPTHLIKTRGQQVTLRCSSQSGHNTVSWYQQALGQGPQFIFQYYREEENGRGNFPPRFSGLQFPNYSSELNVNALELDDSALYLCASTIKGLETQYFGPGTRLLVL.

The chain employs TRBV5-1 and TRBJ1-3; no clear D. The germline gives CDR1 SGHRS, CDR2 YFSETQ. The CDR3 runs to 16 residues. Trimming removed 0 bases from V and 0 bases from J, with 10 bases in between. The DNA of the CDR3 is TGCGCCAGCAGCTTGGGTCGTATAAACTCTGGAAACACCATATATTTT. Amino acids: CASSLGRINSGNTIYF. The full variable domain, in which reference TRBV5-1 and TRBJ1-3 provide the parts outside the CDR3, is KAGVTQTPRYLIKTRGQQVTLSCSPISGHRSVSWYQQTPGQGLQFLFEYFSETQRNKGNFPGRFSGRQFSNSRSEMNVSTLELGDSALYLCASSLGRINSGNTIYFGEGSWLTVV.

The chain links TRBV7-9 to TRBJ2-2, with 8 nucleotides matching TRBD1. Germline-derived CDR1 and CDR2 are SEHNR and FQNEAQ (reference sequence). V gave up 5 bases and J gave up 2 bases; unmatched junction bases: 10. The CDR3 is 17 residues long. In nucleotides, the CDR3 is TGTGCCAGCAGCCACGAACGCAGGGGGCAAAACACCGGGGAGCTGTTTTTT. Translating gives CASSHERRGQNTGELFF. Complete variable domain (other parts from reference TRBV7-9 and TRBJ2-2): DTGVSQNPRHKITKRGQNVTFRCDPISEHNRLYWYRQTLGQGPEFLTYFQNEAQLEKSRLLSDRFSAERPKGSFSTLEIQRTEQGDSAMYLCASSHERRGQNTGELFFGEGSRLTVL.

The J gene is TRBJ2-3, the V gene TRBV5-4, with D tentatively TRBD2 (6 bases). Looked up from germline, CDR1 is SGHNT and CDR2 is YYREEE (reference sequence). The CDR3 length is 20 residues. The V gene lost 2 bases and the J gene lost 4 bases, with 29 bases spanning the gap. As DNA, the CDR3 is TGTGCCAGCAGCTTTGGTGCAATTTTGACTAGGCCAAATTGGGCAGATACGCAGTATTTT. The encoded protein is CASSFGAILTRPNWADTQYF. Supplemented by reference TRBV5-4 and TRBJ2-3, the full variable domain reads ETGVTQSPTHLIKTRGQQVTLRCSSQSGHNTVSWYQQALGQGPQFIFQYYREEENGRGNFPPRFSGLQFPNYSSELNVNALELDDSALYLCASSFGAILTRPNWADTQYFGPGTRLTVL.

V usage is TRBV21-1 and J usage is TRBJ2-1; the table calls TRBD2, which could not be checked here. TRBV21-1 is designated a pseudogene. The CDR3 has 13 residues. In DNA, the CDR3 is TGTGCCAGCAGCAAAGAAGAGGGAGGTGAGCAGTTCTTC. This codes for CASSKEEGGEQFF.

This chain connects TRBV11-2 to TRBJ2-3, with 7 positions matching TRBD2. With 1 base clipped from V and 13 bases from J, the junction kept 8 bases outside the gene matches. Germline assignment: CDR1 SGHAT and CDR2 FQNNGV. The CDR3 sequence is 13 residues long. CDR3 amino acids: CASSLAGSGKEYF. In DNA form, the CDR3 reads TGTGCCAGCAGCTTAGCGGGAAGCGGGAAAGAGTATTTT.

V and J are TRBV9 and TRBJ1-3; no clear D. This CDR3 is built from 17 residues. Between the trimmed V and J ends, which lost 2 bases and 0 bases, there was a span of 15 bases. Germline CDR1 and CDR2: SGDLS and YYNGEE. CDR3 DNA sequence: TGTGCCAGCAGCGTCAGTCCGGCGGGCCCCTCTGGAAACACCATATATTTT. It codes for CASSVSPAGPSGNTIYF.

The chain is built from TRBV27 and TRBJ1-1; D gene uncertain. CDR3 size: 13 residues. Germline CDR1 and CDR2: MNHEY and SMNVEV (reference sequence). Trimming took off 4 bases at V and 1 base at J, with 7 bases between the two ends. The CDR3 sequence is CASSYRQNTEAFF. The CDR3 coding sequence is TGTGCCAGCAGTTACAGACAGAACACTGAAGCTTTCTTT.

This sequence joins TRBV5-4 and TRBJ2-1, with a possible D match to TRBD2 (6 bases). Trimming took 4 bases from V and 1 from J, leaving 21 bases between them. Germline V gene lookup returns CDR1 SGHNT and CDR2 YYREEE (reference sequence). The CDR3 sequence is 18 residues long. The CDR3 here is CASSRRGMIGRSYNEQFF. The CDR3, as DNA: TGTGCCAGCAGCCGGAGGGGAATGATAGGGAGGTCCTACAATGAGCAGTTCTTC.

The rearrangement links TRBV29-1 to TRBJ2-3, with D possibly matching TRBD1 (6 bases). V lost 6 bases, J lost 1 base, and 8 bases lay in between. CDR3 length equals 12 residues. Germline V gene lookup returns CDR1 SQVTM and CDR2 ANQGSEA. CDR3 nucleotide sequence: TGCAGCGTGAGGACAGGCACAGATACGCAGTATTTT. This translates into CSVRTGTDTQYF.

The genes are TRBV24-1 and TRBJ1-1; weak D call: TRBD1 (6 bases). CDR1 is KGHDR and CDR2 is SFDVKD in the germline V gene. This CDR3 contains 15 residues. V was shortened by 3 bases and J by 5 bases, with 15 bases between the two germline ends. This CDR3 is CATSDNGRGGTEAFF. The CDR3 coding sequence is TGTGCCACCAGTGATAACGGCAGGGGAGGGACTGAAGCTTTCTTT.

The CDR3 is CASSRGQVQETQYF. As DNA, the CDR3 is TGTGCCAGCAGCAGGGGACAGGTCCAAGAGACCCAGTACTTC. The chain has TRBV7-2 and TRBJ2-5; 8 bases match TRBD1. Trimming took 5 bases from V and 1 from J; bases not matched to a gene: 3. The CDR3 totals 14 residues. CDR1 is SGHTA and CDR2 is FQGNSA in the germline V gene.

The V gene is TRBV15, the J gene TRBJ1-2, with TRBD1 as a possible D gene (6 bases). Trimming shortened V by 5 bases and J by 4 bases, and 14 bases separated the two germline ends. Per the germline V gene, CDR1 is LNHNV and CDR2 is YYDKDF (reference sequence). The CDR3 contains 14 residues. CDR3 sequence: CATSPRTTGYGYTF. In DNA, the CDR3 is TGTGCCACCAGCCCTCGAACGACAGGCTATGGCTACACCTTC.

V and J are TRBV12-3 or TRBV12-4 and TRBJ1-2, with no clear D. V shed 3 bases and J shed 7 bases, with 6 bases lying between them. CDR3 length equals 11 residues. The CDR3 region has the DNA TGTGCCAGCAGTTTGTATCGTGGCTACACCTTC. It codes for CASSLYRGYTF.

The rearrangement uses TRBV28 and TRBJ1-5; 7 bases fit TRBD1. Unmatched junction bases numbered 11, after V lost 5 bases and J lost 7 bases. The germline V gene has CDR1 MDHEN and CDR2 SYDVKM. There are 15 residues in the CDR3. The DNA of the CDR3 is TGTGCCAGCAGTACGCGGGGACAGTGGGGCCAGCCCCAGCATTTT. This sequence encodes CASSTRGQWGQPQHF.

This clone was seen just once. Relative to the germline gene, one junction end is altered; a read error may explain this. The chain joins TRBV7-3 to TRBJ2-3, with 8 bases identical to TRBD1. CDR1 is SGHTA, CDR2 FQGTGA, per germline. The CDR3 is 12 residues long. In DNA form, the CDR3 reads TGTGCCAGCAGTAAAATGGGACAGGAATTATCTTTT. This encodes CASSKMGQELSF.

The chain employs TRBV3-1 (or the pseudogene TRBV3-2) and TRBJ2-1; tentatively, D is TRBD2 (6 bases). The germline V gene encodes CDR1 LGHDT and CDR2 YNNKEL (reference sequence). Between the trimmed V and J ends, which lost 1 base and 9 bases, there was a span of 16 bases. The CDR3 has 15 amino acids. DNA for the CDR3: TGTGCCAGCAGCCAAGGGGACTCCGGCGGTATTGAGCAGTTCTTC. This translates into CASSQGDSGGIEQFF.

This clone was seen only a few times. V is TRBV27 and J is TRBJ1-6; D is unclear. CDR1 is MNHEY and CDR2 is SMNVEV in the germline V gene (reference sequence). V lost 9 bases and J 9 bases, leaving 15 bases between the germline ends. The CDR3 loop spans 13 amino acids. As DNA, the CDR3 is TGTGCCAGTTCGAGAGCTGTGATTTCACCCCTCCACTTT. It codes for CASSRAVISPLHF.

This sequence joins TRBV27 and TRBJ1-1; weak D call: TRBD1 (6 bases). V lost 7 bases to trimming and J lost 0 bases, with 15 bases between them. The CDR3 loop spans 15 amino acids. Looked up from germline, CDR1 is MNHEY and CDR2 is SMNVEV (reference sequence). The CDR3 DNA is TGTGCCAGCACCCCAATCGGACAGATGAACACTGAAGCTTTCTTT. Protein sequence: CASTPIGQMNTEAFF.